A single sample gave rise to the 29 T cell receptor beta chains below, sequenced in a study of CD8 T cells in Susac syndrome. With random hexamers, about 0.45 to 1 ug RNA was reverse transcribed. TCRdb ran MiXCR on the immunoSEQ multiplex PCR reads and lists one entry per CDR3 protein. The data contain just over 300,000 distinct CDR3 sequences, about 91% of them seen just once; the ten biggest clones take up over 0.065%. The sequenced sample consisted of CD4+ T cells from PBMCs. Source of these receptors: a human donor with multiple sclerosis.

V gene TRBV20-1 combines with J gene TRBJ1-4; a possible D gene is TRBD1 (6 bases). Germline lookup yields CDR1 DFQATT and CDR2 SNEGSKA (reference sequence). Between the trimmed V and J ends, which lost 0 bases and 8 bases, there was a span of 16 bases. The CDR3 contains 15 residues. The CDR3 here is CSARDLTGAWEKLFF. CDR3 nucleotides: TGCAGTGCTAGAGATCTAACGGGGGCGTGGGAAAAACTGTTTTTT.

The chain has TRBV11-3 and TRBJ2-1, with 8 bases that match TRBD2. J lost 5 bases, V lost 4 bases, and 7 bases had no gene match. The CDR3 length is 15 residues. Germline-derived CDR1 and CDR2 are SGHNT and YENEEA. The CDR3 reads CASSWSPRGDNEQFF. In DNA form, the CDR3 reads TGTGCCAGCAGCTGGTCCCCGCGGGGGGACAATGAGCAGTTCTTC.

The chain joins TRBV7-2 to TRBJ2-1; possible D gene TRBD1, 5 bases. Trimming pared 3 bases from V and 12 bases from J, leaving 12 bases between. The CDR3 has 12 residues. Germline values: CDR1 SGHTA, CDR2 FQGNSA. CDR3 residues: CASSLQGVGQFF. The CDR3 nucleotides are TGTGCCAGCAGCTTGCAAGGGGTTGGGCAGTTCTTC.

CDR3 sequence reads: CASSFQQGNEKLFF. Written as DNA, the CDR3 is TGTGCCAGCAGTTTTCAACAGGGTAATGAAAAACTGTTTTTT. The V call is TRBV12-3 or TRBV12-4, the J call TRBJ1-4; TRBD1 is a possible D gene (6 bases). The CDR3 runs 14 residues. The germline V and J ends were trimmed by 3 bases and 4 bases, with 9 bases remaining between them.

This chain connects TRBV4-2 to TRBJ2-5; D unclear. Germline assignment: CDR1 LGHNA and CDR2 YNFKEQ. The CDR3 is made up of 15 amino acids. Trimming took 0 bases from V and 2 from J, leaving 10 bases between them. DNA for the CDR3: TGTGCCAGCAGCCAAGATGGGCCGGGTCAAGAGACCCAGTACTTC. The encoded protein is CASSQDGPGQETQYF.

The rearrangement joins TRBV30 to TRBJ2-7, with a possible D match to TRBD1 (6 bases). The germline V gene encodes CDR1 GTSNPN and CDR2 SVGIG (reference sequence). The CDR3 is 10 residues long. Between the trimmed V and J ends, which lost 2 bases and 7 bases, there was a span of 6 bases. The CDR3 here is CAWSRGEQYF. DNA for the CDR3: TGTGCCTGGAGTAGGGGGGAGCAGTACTTC. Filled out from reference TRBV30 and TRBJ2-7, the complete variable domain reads SQTIHQWPATLVQPVGSPLSLECTVEGTSNPNLYWYRQAAGRGLQLLFYSVGIGQISSEVPQNLSASRPQDRQFILSSKKLLLSDSGFYLCAWSRGEQYFGPGTRLTVT.

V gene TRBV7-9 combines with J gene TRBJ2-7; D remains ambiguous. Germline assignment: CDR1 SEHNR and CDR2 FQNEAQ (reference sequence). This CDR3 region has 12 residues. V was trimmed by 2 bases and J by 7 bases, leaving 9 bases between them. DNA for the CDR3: TGTGCCAGCAGCTTAAGGTTTGAGGAGCAGTACTTC. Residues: CASSLRFEEQYF.

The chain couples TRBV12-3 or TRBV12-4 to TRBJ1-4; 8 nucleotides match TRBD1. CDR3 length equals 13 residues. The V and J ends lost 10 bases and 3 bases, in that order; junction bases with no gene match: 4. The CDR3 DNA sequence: TGTGCCACTCCCAGGGGGCCTAATGAAAAACTGTTTTTT. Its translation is CATPRGPNEKLFF.

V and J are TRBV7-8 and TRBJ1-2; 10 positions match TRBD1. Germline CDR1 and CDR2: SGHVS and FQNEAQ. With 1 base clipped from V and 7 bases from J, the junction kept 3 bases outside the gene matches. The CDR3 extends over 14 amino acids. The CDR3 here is CASSLGRTGGGYTF. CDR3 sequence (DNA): TGTGCCAGCAGCTTAGGTCGGACAGGGGGTGGCTACACCTTC.

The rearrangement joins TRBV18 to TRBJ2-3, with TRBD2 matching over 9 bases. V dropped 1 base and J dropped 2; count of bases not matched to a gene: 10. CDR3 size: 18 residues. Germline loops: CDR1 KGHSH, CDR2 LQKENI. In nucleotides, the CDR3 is TGTGCCAGCTCACCACGTTCGGTGCTAGCGGGATACACAGATACGCAGTATTTT. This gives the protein CASSPRSVLAGYTDTQYF. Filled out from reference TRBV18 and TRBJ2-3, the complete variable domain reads NAGVMQNPRHLVRRRGQEARLRCSPMKGHSHVYWYRQLPEEGLKFMVYLQKENIIDESGMPKERFSAEFPKEGPSILRIQQVVRGDSAAYFCASSPRSVLAGYTDTQYFGPGTRLTVL.

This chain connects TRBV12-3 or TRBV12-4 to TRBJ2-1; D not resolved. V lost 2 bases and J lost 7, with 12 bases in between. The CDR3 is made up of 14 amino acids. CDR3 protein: CASSLNLRLNEQFF. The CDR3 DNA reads TGTGCCAGCAGTTTAAATCTAAGGCTGAATGAGCAGTTCTTC.

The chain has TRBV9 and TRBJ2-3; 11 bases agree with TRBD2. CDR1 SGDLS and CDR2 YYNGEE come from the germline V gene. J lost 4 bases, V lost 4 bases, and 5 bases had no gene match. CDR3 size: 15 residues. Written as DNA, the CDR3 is TGTGCCAGCAGCTCTAGCGGGGGGTCGGCAGATACGCAGTATTTT. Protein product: CASSSSGGSADTQYF.

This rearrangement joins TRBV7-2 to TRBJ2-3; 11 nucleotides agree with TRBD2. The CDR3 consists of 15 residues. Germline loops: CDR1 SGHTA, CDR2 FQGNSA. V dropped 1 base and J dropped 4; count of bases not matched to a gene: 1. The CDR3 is CASSLVGLAADTQYF. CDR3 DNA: TGTGCCAGCAGCTTAGTGGGACTAGCGGCAGATACGCAGTATTTT.

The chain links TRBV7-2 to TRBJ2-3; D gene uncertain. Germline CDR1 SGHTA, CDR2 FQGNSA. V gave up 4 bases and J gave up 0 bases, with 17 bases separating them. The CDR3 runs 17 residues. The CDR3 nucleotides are TGTGCCAGCAGCTCCCTAGGAGTGGCCGTTAGCACAGATACGCAGTATTTT. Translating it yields CASSSLGVAVSTDTQYF.

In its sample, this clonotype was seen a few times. The CDR3 region has the DNA TGCAGCGTTGAATCGGGGACAGGGGAGAGCGAGCAGTACTTC. Its protein is CSVESGTGESEQYF. V usage is TRBV29-1 and J usage is TRBJ2-7; 10 bases match TRBD1. This CDR3 contains 14 residues. Germline V lookup: CDR1 SQVTM, CDR2 ANQGSEA. V dropped 2 bases and J dropped 6; count of bases not matched to a gene: 7.

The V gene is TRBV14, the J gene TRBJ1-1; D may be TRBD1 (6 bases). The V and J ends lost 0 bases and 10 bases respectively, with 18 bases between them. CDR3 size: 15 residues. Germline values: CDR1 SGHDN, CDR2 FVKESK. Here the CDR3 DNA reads TGTGCCAGCAGCCAAGATGGACAGCTGCCTAGGGGAGCTTTCTTT. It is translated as CASSQDGQLPRGAFF.

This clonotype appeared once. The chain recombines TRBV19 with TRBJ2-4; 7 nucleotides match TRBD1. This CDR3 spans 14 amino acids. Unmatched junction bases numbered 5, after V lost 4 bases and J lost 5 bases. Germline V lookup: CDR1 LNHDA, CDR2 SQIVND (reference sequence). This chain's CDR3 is CASSTTGSENIQYF. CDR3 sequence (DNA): TGTGCCAGTAGTACGACAGGGAGCGAAAACATTCAGTACTTC.

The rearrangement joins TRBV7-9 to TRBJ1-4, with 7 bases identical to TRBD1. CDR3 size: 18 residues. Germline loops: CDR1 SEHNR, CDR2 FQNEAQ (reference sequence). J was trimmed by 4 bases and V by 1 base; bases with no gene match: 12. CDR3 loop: CASSLGPEFGDSNEKLFF. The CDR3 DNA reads TGTGCCAGCAGCTTAGGCCCTGAGTTCGGGGACAGTAATGAAAAACTGTTTTTT.

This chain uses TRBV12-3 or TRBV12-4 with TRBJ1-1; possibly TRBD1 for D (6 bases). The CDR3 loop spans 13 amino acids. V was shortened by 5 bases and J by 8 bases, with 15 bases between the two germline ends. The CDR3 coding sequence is TGTGCCAGCAGTCCGCACGGACAGATAGAAGCTTTCTTT. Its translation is CASSPHGQIEAFF.

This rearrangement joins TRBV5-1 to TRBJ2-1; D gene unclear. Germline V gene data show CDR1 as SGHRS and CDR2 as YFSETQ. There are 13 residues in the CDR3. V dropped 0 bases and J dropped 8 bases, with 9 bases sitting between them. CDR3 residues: CASSLGGNDEQFF. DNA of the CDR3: TGCGCCAGCAGCTTGGGGGGAAACGATGAGCAGTTCTTC.

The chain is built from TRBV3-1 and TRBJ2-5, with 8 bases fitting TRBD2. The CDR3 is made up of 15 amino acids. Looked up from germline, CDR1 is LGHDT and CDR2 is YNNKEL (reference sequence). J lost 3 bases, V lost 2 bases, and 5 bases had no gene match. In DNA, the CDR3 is TGTGCCAGCAGCCAATTCCCGGGACTAGAAGAGACCCAGTACTTC. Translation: CASSQFPGLEETQYF.

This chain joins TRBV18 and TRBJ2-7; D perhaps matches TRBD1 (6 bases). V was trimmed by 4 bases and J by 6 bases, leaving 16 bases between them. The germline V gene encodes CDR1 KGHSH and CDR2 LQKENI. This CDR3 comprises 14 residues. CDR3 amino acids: CASSRDRDKVEQYF. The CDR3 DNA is TGTGCCAGCTCACGGGACCGGGACAAGGTCGAGCAGTACTTC.

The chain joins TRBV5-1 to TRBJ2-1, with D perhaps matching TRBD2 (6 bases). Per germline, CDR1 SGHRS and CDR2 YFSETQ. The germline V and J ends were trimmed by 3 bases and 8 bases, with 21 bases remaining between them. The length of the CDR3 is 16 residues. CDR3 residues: CASSYLGSGLGHEQFF. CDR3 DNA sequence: TGCGCCAGCAGCTATCTCGGGAGCGGCCTTGGGCATGAGCAGTTCTTC.

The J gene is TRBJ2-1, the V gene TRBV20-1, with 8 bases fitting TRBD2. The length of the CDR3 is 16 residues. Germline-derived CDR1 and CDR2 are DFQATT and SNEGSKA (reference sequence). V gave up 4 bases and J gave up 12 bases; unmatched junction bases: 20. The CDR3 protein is CSAKHPGLEDPMVQFF. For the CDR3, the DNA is TGCAGTGCTAAACACCCGGGACTAGAGGACCCAATGGTGCAGTTCTTC.

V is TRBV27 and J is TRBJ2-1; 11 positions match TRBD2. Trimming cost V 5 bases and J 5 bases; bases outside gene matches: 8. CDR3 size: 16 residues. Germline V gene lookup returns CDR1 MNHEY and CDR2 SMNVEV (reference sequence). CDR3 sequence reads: CASSPAGTSGHNEQFF. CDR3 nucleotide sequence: TGTGCCAGCAGTCCCGCCGGGACTAGCGGCCACAATGAGCAGTTCTTC.

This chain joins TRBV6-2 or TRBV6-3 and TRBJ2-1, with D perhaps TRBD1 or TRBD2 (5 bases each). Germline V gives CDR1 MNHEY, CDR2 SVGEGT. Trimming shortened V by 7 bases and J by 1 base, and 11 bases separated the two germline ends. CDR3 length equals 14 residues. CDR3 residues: CASNPWGSYNEQFF. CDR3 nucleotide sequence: TGTGCCAGCAACCCGTGGGGGTCCTACAATGAGCAGTTCTTC.

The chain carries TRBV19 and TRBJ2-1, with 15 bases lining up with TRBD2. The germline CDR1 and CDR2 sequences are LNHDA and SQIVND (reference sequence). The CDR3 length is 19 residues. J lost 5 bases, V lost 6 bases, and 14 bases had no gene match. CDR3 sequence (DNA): TGTGCCAGTAGCCTGGGTATCGGGACTAGCGGGAGGAAGAACAATGAGCAGTTCTTC. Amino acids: CASSLGIGTSGRKNNEQFF.

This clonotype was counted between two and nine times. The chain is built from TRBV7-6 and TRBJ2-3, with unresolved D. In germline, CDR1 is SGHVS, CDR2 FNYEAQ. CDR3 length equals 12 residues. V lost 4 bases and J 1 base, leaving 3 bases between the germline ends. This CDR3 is CASSSRTDTQYF. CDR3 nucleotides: TGTGCCAGCAGCTCGCGCACAGATACGCAGTATTTT.

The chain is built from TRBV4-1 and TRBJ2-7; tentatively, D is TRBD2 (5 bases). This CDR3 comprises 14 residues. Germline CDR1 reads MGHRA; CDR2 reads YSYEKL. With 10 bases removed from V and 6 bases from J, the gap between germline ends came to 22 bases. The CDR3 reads CATSAEAGFGEQYF. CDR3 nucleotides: TGCGCCACATCCGCGGAGGCAGGCTTTGGCGAGCAGTACTTC.